The TCR beta chain described here comes from a study of cytomegalovirus exposure and HLA in healthy donors. Study-level findings and limits: Reports state that TCR beta sequences accurately predicted most subjects' HLA-A and HLA-B alleles. The productive fraction for most TCR beta V segments was about 87% or about 30% in an earlier analysis.

On this clone itself: Its antigen is not known.

The PCR ran on 60 Vbeta and 13 Jbeta primers. The data were produced by immunoSEQ multiplex PCR, yet TCRdb's version contains in-frame clones alone and is incomplete. The table lists 150,000 to 200,000 clones, 77% of them singletons. Trimming stripped 4 bases from V and 5 bases from J, with 11 bases between. The CDR3 is 14 amino acids. CDR1 and CDR2 (germline): ENHRY, SYGVKD. The chain joins TRBV10-3 to TRBJ2-2, with D maybe TRBD2 (6 bases). Sequencing was carried out using PBMCs. The TCR originated in a woman aged 25 to 39 in good health and CMV-seronegative. The CDR3 loop is CAISGRGTTGELFF. CDR3 DNA: TGTGCCATCAGTGGTCGGGGGACTACCGGGGAGCTGTTTTTT.